A single T cell receptor beta chain is shown here with its context. The antigen this receptor binds is unknown. Base qualities are missing; no much larger clone stands one base away. The treatment or condition label of this sample denotes: roughly ten-day PBMC culture with coronavirus spike peptide pools or control peptides (ViraFEST assay). The study used the ViraFEST assay, which expanded antigen-specific T cells with peptide pools and then identified expanded clonotypes by TCR sequencing. Positive SARS-CoV-2 PCR tests in the convalescent patients dated from March to December 2020, before Alpha, Beta and Delta variants emerged in the United States. Fewer than 2.5 million PBMCs per well were cultured in IMDM with about 5% human AB serum and approximately 10 IU/ml IL-2, plus 10 ug/ml peptide pools. Half of the culture medium was replaced with fresh IL-2-containing medium on days 3 and 7. Once the cells had been in culture for roughly 11 days, the EasySep CD4+ T cell isolation kit was used to isolate CD4+ T cells by negative selection. Ficoll-Paque Plus gradient centrifugation was used to isolate PBMCs from whole blood, and the isolated PBMCs were then either used fresh or cryopreserved at -140C. Triplicate wells were generally used for each culture condition.

The data were obtained in a study of vaccination and CD4 T cells after COVID-19 (dated by TCRdb to between 2021 and 2023). Background on the whole study: Convalescent patients had a positive SARS-CoV-2 result on nasal swab PCR, and of these patients, about ten had mild disease and one had severe disease. Six males and four females were included in the convalescent cohort, with two Hispanic individuals, seven Caucasians, two Asians and one multiracial person represented. Post-COVID blood samples from convalescent patients were collected a median of about 110 days after diagnosis, with a range of roughly 30 to 170 days. Overlapping spike peptide pools from SARS-CoV-2 and from the common cold coronaviruses HCoV-NL63, HCoV-OC43 and HCoV-229E were used as culture stimuli. In ten to eleven COVID-19 convalescent patients and 4 infection-naive healthy vaccine recipients, the spike-specific CD4+ TCR repertoire before mRNA vaccination was compared with the repertoire after mRNA vaccination. Two doses of either the Pfizer-BioNTech BNT162b2 vaccine (n=8) or the Moderna mRNA-1273 vaccine (n=2) were administered to participants. Post-vaccine blood samples were obtained a median of around 74 days after the second vaccine dose, with a range of roughly 13 to 250 days. Control cultures received a CEFX viral epitope pool as the positive control, an HIV-1 Nef peptide pool as the negative control, or no peptide.

Libraries came from PCR. TCR sequencing of DNA from cultured CD4+ T cells used the Oncomine TCR Beta short-read assay at the Johns Hopkins FTIC core. The QIAamp micro DNA kit was used to extract genomic DNA from the cultured CD4+ T cells. Oncomine TCR Beta libraries from cultured CD4+ T cells were pooled using unique dual indexes and sequenced on an Illumina iSeq 100. Concerning the study's data processing: Non-productive sequences were filtered out, and CDR3s that did not start with C, did not end with F or W, or were shorter than 7 amino acids were discarded. The MANAFEST web application identified antigen-specific clonotypes by comparing peptide-stimulated wells against reference wells and other culture wells. Positive clones required FDR below 0.05, an odds ratio above 5, and productive frequency above 0.1% in at least two of three replicate wells. A clonotype was classed as cross-reactive if the clonotype showed significant expansion both in SARS-CoV-2 spike wells and in at least one common cold coronavirus spike condition. Using R version 3.6.1, CDR3 homology was evaluated through Levenshtein distances (stringdist) along with unrooted phylogenetic trees (ape). Using fastp at Q25 and MiXCR, TCRdb reprocessed the public reads and kept productive beta chains. Every CDR3 protein is listed once, alongside the most common genes and DNA of its rows. The V and J calls follow TCRdb's processing rather than the paper's. Here the sample has approximately 9,000 distinct CDR3 sequences; over 65% occur a single time. Of the sample, 20% to 30% is held by the ten largest clones.

Broader findings and caveats from the paper: The median number of SARS-CoV-2-reactive clonotypes rose from 20 to 25 after infection to 38 after vaccination, but the change was not significant. The study included relatively few convalescent patients and did not analyze early timepoints after natural infection. Among convalescent patients, a median about 87% of the SARS-CoV-2-reactive clones seen after vaccination appeared only after vaccination, which suggests priming specific to the vaccine. Nearly all vaccine-specific clones in convalescent patients (304 of 307) were mono-reactive for SARS-CoV-2 spike rather than cross-reactive with common cold coronaviruses.

The sequenced material came from CD4+ T cells from blood, cultured in vitro. The TCR comes from a human donor who had recovered from COVID-19.

The nucleotide sequence is given as TGTGCCAGCAGCCCCACCGGGGCGTTGAGGAGCACAGATACGCAGTATTTT. This translates into CASSPTGALRSTDTQYF. Recombination linked TRBV7-9 to TRBJ2-3; the D segment is perhaps TRBD1 or TRBD2, each sharing 5 matched bases. Its CDR3 holds 17 amino acids, cysteine through phenylalanine. The read is trimmed to its CDR3 DNA, 51 bases read in frame from base 1. V is pared back by 5 bases and J by 0 bases, with 18 bases lying between the germline termini. CDR1 and CDR2 (SEHNR, FQNEAQ) derive from the germline V gene (reference sequence).